The T cell receptor beta chain described here comes from a study of cytomegalovirus exposure and HLA in healthy donors (dated by TCRdb to about 2017). A note on the overall study: In an earlier analysis of some 610 of the donors, around 300 Gb of sequence data and roughly 100 million unique TCR beta sequences from 150 million to 200 million T cells were reported. An early release that covered about 600 HLA-typed donors contained about 290 gigabases of sequencing data and around 85 million unique TCR sequences. Of the 350 to 400 genotyped donors, over 65% fell in the genetic ancestry cluster associated with self-reported Caucasian donors. The study was designed to test whether signatures of past pathogen exposure could be identified by cataloging public T cell receptors. The T cell repertoires of several hundred subjects were profiled by immunosequencing and related to cytomegalovirus serostatus. Besides the first cohort of under 700 subjects, a separate validation cohort made up of 120 different subjects was used. High-throughput TCR immunosequencing, statistical association of individual TCRs with disease status, and machine learning were combined to predict cytomegalovirus infection status. In a later analysis, previously published TCR beta repertoires from more than 500 donors were re-analyzed and high-resolution HLA genotyping was added so that TCR occurrence patterns could be studied. In the later analysis, no new phenotypic data were used to find candidate immune exposures; instead, reliance was placed on TCR beta sequences and their occurrence across donors. An earlier analysis of some 600 of the donors applied high-throughput TCR beta sequencing to assess whether each TCR beta V gene segment acted as functional or pseudogenic. Donor age, sex, ethnicity and CMV serostatus were compiled together with the repertoire data. A later genetic analysis took genome-wide SNP genotypes for about 55% of the 666 donors and used that subset as a discovery cohort. Every repertoire in the discovery cohort had been generated on one and the same sequencing platform. HLA typing covered class I and class II loci at four-digit resolution. The number of donors typed differed by locus, with about 629-630 for A, B, C, DRB1 and DQB1, around 520 for DQA1, under 610 for DPA1, and under 490 for DPB1. A handful of DR-DQ haplotypes were handled as single units for association and clustering because linkage in the cohort was strong. Across approximately 400 genotyped donors of the cohort, an average of approximately 240,000 unique TCR beta nucleotide sequences per donor were sequenced, and around 19% of those sequences were non-productive. Study-wide conclusions, independent of this receptor: Some IMGT-functional V segments, including TRBV6-2 and TRBV6-3, could not be distinguished by the 87-base-pair reads and were therefore excluded. According to a later analysis, TCR association rates differed among HLA loci, with DRB1 alleles showing the most associated TCRs and HLA-C alleles showing the fewest. A further reported finding was that TCR beta sequences accurately predicted the HLA-A and HLA-B alleles for most subjects in the first cohort. A few of the identified cytomegalovirus-associated TCR beta chains were confirmed in vitro to be specific for cytomegalovirus antigens. The sequencing pipeline was judged likely to have produced a cluster of highly shared sequence variants as a technical artifact. The classifier was reported to diagnose cytomegalovirus status with high specificity and sensitivity in both the original cohort and the validation cohort. A later genetic analysis associated a missense DCLRE1C variant with V-gene and J-gene trimming of TCR beta chains, and an independent cohort replicated the association. In a later analysis, HLA-associated TCR beta chains were found to be more clonally expanded and to have lower generation probabilities than equally common non-associated chains. When HLA alleles, especially DR and DQ, strongly co-occurred, TCR associations were difficult to assign to individual alleles. Specific HLA alleles were associated with over 15,000 TCR beta sequences at a false discovery rate of 0.05 in a later analysis. Because some donors lacked HLA typing at each locus, the association tests relied only on the typed subset. The only immune exposure information available for the cohort was CMV serostatus. This cohort had only TCR beta chains sequenced, and the lack of alpha or paired-chain data limited which features could be detected. It was suggested by the authors that the approach could potentially be generalized to other disease states and immunological phenotypes. A later genetic analysis reported fewer N-insertions in productive TCRs among donors in an Asian-associated ancestry cluster than the roughly 650-donor mean. Most CMV-associated TCR beta chains appeared to be HLA-restricted in a later analysis, and the HLA associations seemed to be driven largely by CMV exposure. Sequencing depth was assumed to be roughly uniform across donors in the presence/absence analyses, though that assumption may not hold. A later analysis reported that several top co-occurrence clusters appeared linked to parvovirus B19, influenza, CMV and Epstein-Barr virus. In an earlier analysis of more than 500 of the donors, most TCR beta V segments appeared in productive rearrangements about 87% or about 30% of the time, broadly matching IMGT annotations. Linkage disequilibrium might explain the correlated functional status among segregating V segments, but an unknown experimental factor could not be ruled out. A total of fewer than 200 TCR beta chains were listed by the study as associated with cytomegalovirus. The earlier analysis of around 600 of the donors excluded roughly 16 rarely observed V segments, including chromosome 9 orphons, because counts were too low. While some public TCRs were present in many individuals, most TCR sequences turned up only very rarely across donors.

The method was the immunoSEQ multiplex PCR assay. For the multiplex PCR, a mixture combining 60 forward primers for TCR Vbeta segments and 13 reverse primers for TCR Jbeta segments was used. Amplification of the CDR3 region of rearranged TCR beta genes was performed with a multiplex PCR assay on genomic DNA. The amplified TCR beta libraries were sequenced on the Illumina HiSeq System as 87-base-pair reads. The published analysis was carried out like this. A later analysis counted approximately 76 million unique TCR beta chains across the 550 to 700 repertoires, and roughly 10 million of these chains were shared by at least two donors. A nearest-neighbor algorithm error-corrected the raw reads and collapsed the reads into unique sequences, merging closely related sequences to remove PCR and sequencing errors. Alignment of CDR3 sequences to IMGT reference sequences was used to assign V, D and J gene segments. For a sequence to be retained, at least a six-nucleotide match to both a V gene segment and a J gene segment was required. A rearrangement counted as productive if the CDR3 had no stop codons and remained in frame with V and J, and every other rearrangement counted as non-productive. Following IMGT convention, CDR3 was defined as the stretch from the second conserved V-encoded cysteine to the conserved J-encoded phenylalanine. The earlier analysis of 450 to 750 of the donors excluded any sequence lacking an unambiguous match to a single V gene segment. In an earlier analysis of 587 of the donors, V segments were called functional above 56.7% productive rearrangements and were called segregating when the between-donor standard deviation exceeded 5%. A statistical classification framework was built for diagnosing cytomegalovirus status from the catalog of TCR beta chain sequences. A later analysis assigned V and J genes by comparing TCR nucleotide sequences with IMGT/GENE-DB human TR gene sequences. In a later analysis, CDR3 sequences and most-parsimonious VDJ recombination scenarios were assigned using the TCRdist pipeline. In a later analysis, each TCR beta chain was defined by its CDR3 amino acid sequence together with its V-gene family, and reads lacking a unique V-gene family were excluded. A later analysis removed 450 to 600 highly shared, low-generation-probability nucleotide sequences to deal with suspected cross-contamination and a sequencing artifact. For each public chain, a later analysis derived a clonal expansion index from normalized ranks of inferred template counts within each repertoire. In a later analysis, generation probabilities were computed using a VDJ recombination model fitted to out-of-frame rearrangements, and the results were checked against IGoR. A later analysis scored TCR-TCR, TCR-HLA and TCR-CMV co-occurrence with hypergeometric tests, applying a repertoire-size bias correction to TCR pairs. A later analysis estimated false discovery rates by permuting HLA or CMV assignments 20 times. In a later analysis, co-occurring TCRs were grouped with DBSCAN, and TCRdist sequence similarity was added when clustering was performed within HLA-allele-positive subsets. Repertoires with fewer than 30,000 or more than 120,000 public chains, plus five repertoires with anomalous nucleotide sharing, were excluded from co-occurrence clustering. The immuneACCESS repertoire file appears here via TCRdb, limited to in-frame rearrangements. These files lack a portion of the clones; in checked studies, under half of the deficit traces to unresolved V genes, and the cause of the others is not known. V, J and clone size are taken as reported in that table, and D and trimming were inferred from the DNA itself. This sample comprises 210,000 or so clones, under 85% of them detected only once. The ten largest clones add up to roughly a tenth of the sample.

In total, about 650 healthy bone marrow donors made up the cohort. At the time of sampling, all cohort members were nominally healthy, though unrecorded immune exposures were likely present. The donor tested CMV seropositive, placing the donor among the 250 to 350 seropositive members of the cohort. Every donor gave a peripheral blood sample, and the peripheral blood mononuclear cells from that sample were used for TCR beta sequencing. The Qiagen DNeasy Blood Extraction Kit was used to extract genomic DNA from the blood cell samples. Of note for this clone: This receptor's antigen is unknown. No much larger clone is present one base from it, and per-base qualities are unavailable.

CDR1 and CDR2 were assigned from the germline V gene as SGDLS and YYNGEE. The CDR3, cysteine through phenylalanine, is 14 amino acids long. The only DNA kept is the CDR3, 42 bases in frame from the first base. V loses 7 bases, J loses 0 bases, and the germline ends lie 11 bases apart. The sample was PBMCs. This receptor was obtained from a woman between 50 and 59 years old in good health and CMV-seropositive. Recombination linked TRBV9 to TRBJ1-5; TRBD1 is a possible D gene, resting on 5 matching bases. The CDR3 protein is CASGGLGSNQPQHF. Read as DNA, the sequence is TGTGCCAGCGGGGGGTTGGGTAGCAATCAGCCCCAGCATTTT.